The rows below give T cell receptor beta chains drawn from one sample of a study of Graves' ophthalmopathy and Graves' hyperthyroidism. A single record per CDR3 protein comes from TCRdb applying MiXCR to the multiplex PCR reads. Here the sample spans 1 million to 1.3 million distinct CDR3 sequences, 36% being singletons. The sequenced sample was peripheral blood or thyroid tissue (not recorded which). The origin of the receptors is an adult man with Graves' hyperthyroidism. Each CDR3 is given with its conserved first and last residue. The order of the fields is D gene, J gene, V gene, clone size, CDR3 DNA, CDR3 protein. A D gene is named only where the DNA matches it firmly. For some rows the clone size is stated as once, few or many, or as a class when expanded; others skip it.

d_gene: TRBD1
j_gene: TRBJ2-5
v_gene: TRBV29-1
abundance: NA
CDR3nt: TGCAGCGTTGACGGGACAGGGGGCGGAGAGACCCAGTACTTC
CDR3aa: CSVDGTGGGETQYF

d_gene: NA
j_gene: TRBJ2-5
v_gene: TRBV29-1
abundance: many
CDR3nt: TGCAGCGTTGATATCTGGGTACAAGAGACCCAGTACTTC
CDR3aa: CSVDIWVQETQYF

d_gene: NA
j_gene: TRBJ1-2
v_gene: TRBV9
abundance: few
CDR3nt: TGTGCCAGCAGCGGAAAGGGATCCAACTATGGCTACACCTTC
CDR3aa: CASSGKGSNYGYTF

d_gene: NA
j_gene: TRBJ1-6
v_gene: TRBV5-1
abundance: many
CDR3nt: TGCGCCAGCAGCTTGGGGGGAAGACCGAACCGAAATTCACCCCTCCACTTT
CDR3aa: CASSLGGRPNRNSPLHF

d_gene: NA
j_gene: TRBJ1-1
v_gene: TRBV5-1
abundance: NA
CDR3nt: TGCGCCAGCAGCTTAATCGTAGGGAGCACCGAAGCTTTCTTT
CDR3aa: CASSLIVGSTEAFF

d_gene: NA
j_gene: TRBJ1-6
v_gene: TRBV25-1
abundance: NA
CDR3nt: TGTGCCAGCCAAGAGGGGGGTGCTTCACCCCTCCACTTT
CDR3aa: CASQEGGASPLHF

d_gene: NA
j_gene: TRBJ1-3
v_gene: TRBV5-4
abundance: NA
CDR3nt: TGTGCCAGCAGCACACGGAGGTCTGGAAACACCATATATTTT
CDR3aa: CASSTRRSGNTIYF

d_gene: NA
j_gene: TRBJ1-4
v_gene: TRBV5-1
abundance: many
CDR3nt: TGCGCCAGCAGCTTCTCGGGGACTAATGAAAAACTGTTTTTT
CDR3aa: CASSFSGTNEKLFF

d_gene: TRBD2
j_gene: TRBJ2-7
v_gene: TRBV10-3
abundance: many
CDR3nt: TGTGCCATCAGTGACCTAGCGGGGGGCGCTTACGAGCAGTACTTC
CDR3aa: CAISDLAGGAYEQYF

d_gene: NA
j_gene: TRBJ1-2
v_gene: TRBV7-2
abundance: NA
CDR3nt: TGTGCCAGCAATGCCGTTTATGGCTACACCTTC
CDR3aa: CASNAVYGYTF

d_gene: NA
j_gene: TRBJ1-6
v_gene: TRBV20-1
abundance: few
CDR3nt: TGCAGTGCTAGAGAGATCGGGGGCCCAAATTCACCCCTCCACTTT
CDR3aa: CSAREIGGPNSPLHF

d_gene: NA
j_gene: TRBJ2-7
v_gene: TRBV7-8
abundance: many
CDR3nt: TGTGCCAGCAGCCAAGCAGGGGGGCTAACCTACGAGCAGTACTTC
CDR3aa: CASSQAGGLTYEQYF

d_gene: TRBD2
j_gene: TRBJ2-7
v_gene: TRBV13
abundance: few
CDR3nt: TGTGCCAGCAGCTTAGATAGACTAGCGGGAGACTACGAGCAGTACTTC
CDR3aa: CASSLDRLAGDYEQYF

d_gene: NA
j_gene: TRBJ2-5
v_gene: TRBV19
abundance: many
CDR3nt: TGTGCCAGTAGTATAGAGAGGGAAGAGACCCAGTACTTC
CDR3aa: CASSIEREETQYF

d_gene: TRBD1
j_gene: TRBJ1-6
v_gene: TRBV25-1
abundance: NA
CDR3nt: TGTGCCAGCCAAGGGACAGCGTTTAATTCACCCCTCCACTTT
CDR3aa: CASQGTAFNSPLHF

d_gene: TRBD2
j_gene: TRBJ2-7
v_gene: TRBV4-3
abundance: NA
CDR3nt: TGCGCCAGCAGCCAAGATTGGCCTAGCGGGGGCCAGTACTCCTACGAGCAGTACTTC
CDR3aa: CASSQDWPSGGQYSYEQYF

d_gene: NA
j_gene: TRBJ2-7
v_gene: TRBV12-3/TRBV12-4
abundance: NA
CDR3nt: TGTGCCAGCAGTTCCGAGGGGACGGGCTACGAGCAGTACTTC
CDR3aa: CASSSEGTGYEQYF

d_gene: NA
j_gene: TRBJ1-6
v_gene: TRBV5-1
abundance: few
CDR3nt: TGCGCCAGTCTCCCGGGACCCTCCGATGGCTCCTATAATTCACCCCTCCACTTT
CDR3aa: CASLPGPSDGSYNSPLHF

d_gene: NA
j_gene: TRBJ2-2
v_gene: TRBV29-1
abundance: many
CDR3nt: TGCAGCGTTGAAGAGGGCTTGAACACCGGGGAGCTGTTTTTT
CDR3aa: CSVEEGLNTGELFF

d_gene: NA
j_gene: TRBJ1-6
v_gene: TRBV6-5
abundance: many
CDR3nt: TGTGCCAGCAGTTACATTGGGTCACCCCTCCACTTT
CDR3aa: CASSYIGSPLHF

d_gene: NA
j_gene: TRBJ1-2
v_gene: TRBV12-3/TRBV12-4
abundance: few
CDR3nt: TGTGCCAGCAGAGGAGGGTATGGCTACACCTTC
CDR3aa: CASRGGYGYTF

d_gene: TRBD2
j_gene: TRBJ2-5
v_gene: TRBV2
abundance: many
CDR3nt: TGTGCCAGCCTGCCGACTAGCGGCCCAGAGACCCAGTACTTC
CDR3aa: CASLPTSGPETQYF

d_gene: NA
j_gene: TRBJ2-2
v_gene: TRBV24-1
abundance: many
CDR3nt: TGTGCCACCAGTGATCCGAGGTTAAACACCGGGGAGCTGTTTTTT
CDR3aa: CATSDPRLNTGELFF

d_gene: NA
j_gene: TRBJ1-1
v_gene: TRBV7-2
abundance: NA
CDR3nt: TGTGCCAGCAGCCTACAGGCAGGGACGGTGAACACTGAAGCTTTCTTT
CDR3aa: CASSLQAGTVNTEAFF

d_gene: TRBD1
j_gene: TRBJ1-2
v_gene: TRBV5-4
abundance: many
CDR3nt: TGTGCCAGCAGCACCCCCGGGACAGGAAACACGAACTATGGCTACACCTTC
CDR3aa: CASSTPGTGNTNYGYTF

d_gene: NA
j_gene: TRBJ2-5
v_gene: TRBV29-1
abundance: many
CDR3nt: TGCAGCGTTGACAGGGTACAAGAGACCCAGTACTTC
CDR3aa: CSVDRVQETQYF

d_gene: NA
j_gene: TRBJ1-5
v_gene: TRBV20-1
abundance: many
CDR3nt: TGCAGTGCTAGAGATAACAGCAATCAGCCCCAGCATTTT
CDR3aa: CSARDNSNQPQHF

d_gene: NA
j_gene: TRBJ2-7
v_gene: TRBV7-2
abundance: NA
CDR3nt: TGTGCCAGCAGCTTAGCAGGACTCCTCTCCTACGAGCAGTACTTC
CDR3aa: CASSLAGLLSYEQYF

d_gene: TRBD1
j_gene: TRBJ2-2
v_gene: TRBV2
abundance: many
CDR3nt: TGTGCCAGCATTCCGGGACAGCACACCGGGGAGCTGTTTTTT
CDR3aa: CASIPGQHTGELFF

d_gene: TRBD1
j_gene: TRBJ2-5
v_gene: TRBV6-5
abundance: few
CDR3nt: TGTGCCAGCAGGCCCGACAGGGGTGGTGAGACCCAGTACTTC
CDR3aa: CASRPDRGGETQYF

d_gene: NA
j_gene: TRBJ1-5
v_gene: TRBV7-8
abundance: many
CDR3nt: TGTGCCAGCAGCGAATATGAGGTGAGGGATAGCAATCAGCCCCAGCATTTT
CDR3aa: CASSEYEVRDSNQPQHF

d_gene: NA
j_gene: TRBJ1-2
v_gene: TRBV7-9
abundance: many
CDR3nt: TGTGCCAGCAGCTCCGGGGGACAATTTAACTATGGCTACACCTTC
CDR3aa: CASSSGGQFNYGYTF

d_gene: NA
j_gene: TRBJ2-5
v_gene: TRBV7-2
abundance: NA
CDR3nt: TGTGCCAGCAGTTATACTGCGGCCTCAAGGACCCAGTACTTC
CDR3aa: CASSYTAASRTQYF

d_gene: TRBD1
j_gene: TRBJ2-5
v_gene: TRBV9
abundance: NA
CDR3nt: TGTGCCAGCAGCGTAGAATATGGGACAGGGACGAAGACCCAGTACTTC
CDR3aa: CASSVEYGTGTKTQYF

d_gene: NA
j_gene: TRBJ1-1
v_gene: TRBV6-2/TRBV6-3
abundance: many
CDR3nt: TGTGCCAGCAGTTACCGGGCATATGAAGCTTTCTTT
CDR3aa: CASSYRAYEAFF

d_gene: TRBD1
j_gene: TRBJ1-2
v_gene: TRBV7-9
abundance: NA
CDR3nt: TGTGCCAGCAGCTTAGACGGGACAGGGGGAGGGAGTGGCTACACCTTC
CDR3aa: CASSLDGTGGGSGYTF

d_gene: NA
j_gene: TRBJ1-2
v_gene: TRBV5-1
abundance: NA
CDR3nt: TGTGCCAGCAGCCCGCGGGAGGTTCGGGGAGGCTACACCTTC
CDR3aa: CASSPREVRGGYTF

d_gene: NA
j_gene: TRBJ1-4
v_gene: TRBV29-1
abundance: many
CDR3nt: TGCAGCGCTGAATGGCCTAATGAAAAACTGTTTTTT
CDR3aa: CSAEWPNEKLFF

d_gene: NA
j_gene: TRBJ2-7
v_gene: TRBV15
abundance: NA
CDR3nt: TGTGCCACCAGCAGAGCCAGAGGTCGCGAGCAGTACTTC
CDR3aa: CATSRARGREQYF

d_gene: NA
j_gene: TRBJ1-1
v_gene: TRBV7-9
abundance: many
CDR3nt: TGTGCCAGCAGCTTGGAGCGAACTGAAGCTTTCTTT
CDR3aa: CASSLERTEAFF

d_gene: NA
j_gene: TRBJ1-5
v_gene: TRBV5-5
abundance: many
CDR3nt: TGTGCCAGCAGCTTGTGGGGGGCGACTGCTCAGCCCCAGCATTTT
CDR3aa: CASSLWGATAQPQHF

d_gene: NA
j_gene: TRBJ2-5
v_gene: TRBV25-1
abundance: NA
CDR3nt: TGTGCCAGCAGCCAAGACAGGCAGGGGTTGGAGACCCAGTACTTC
CDR3aa: CASSQDRQGLETQYF

d_gene: NA
j_gene: TRBJ2-7
v_gene: TRBV4-1
abundance: few
CDR3nt: TGCGCCAGCAGCCAAGCGGTGGGGACGTACGAGCAGTACTTC
CDR3aa: CASSQAVGTYEQYF

d_gene: NA
j_gene: TRBJ1-5
v_gene: TRBV25-1
abundance: few
CDR3nt: TGTGCCAGCAGTGAATTTACAGCCCAGGGGCAGCCCCAGCATTTT
CDR3aa: CASSEFTAQGQPQHF

d_gene: NA
j_gene: TRBJ1-2
v_gene: TRBV10-2
abundance: once
CDR3nt: TGTGCCAGCTCACCTGGGACCGAAGCCCTTTATGGCTACACCTTC
CDR3aa: CASSPGTEALYGYTF

d_gene: TRBD1
j_gene: TRBJ1-4
v_gene: TRBV29-1
abundance: many
CDR3nt: TGCAGCGTTCGTGGGCAGGGGGTGAATGAAAAACTGTTTTTT
CDR3aa: CSVRGQGVNEKLFF

d_gene: NA
j_gene: TRBJ1-2
v_gene: TRBV13
abundance: NA
CDR3nt: TGTGCCAGCAGCTTAGGATCGCAGGGATTTAACTATGGCTACACCTTC
CDR3aa: CASSLGSQGFNYGYTF

d_gene: NA
j_gene: TRBJ1-2
v_gene: TRBV12-3/TRBV12-4
abundance: many
CDR3nt: TGTGCCAGCAGTTGGACAGTTAACTATGGCTACACCTTC
CDR3aa: CASSWTVNYGYTF

d_gene: NA
j_gene: TRBJ1-2
v_gene: TRBV7-9
abundance: NA
CDR3nt: TGTGCCAGCAGCTTAGTTTCTTCCCCCGGATCCAACTATGGCTACACCTTC
CDR3aa: CASSLVSSPGSNYGYTF

d_gene: NA
j_gene: TRBJ2-2
v_gene: TRBV11-2
abundance: few
CDR3nt: TGTGCCAGCAGCTTAGATCCGGGGGTCACCGGGGAGCTGTTTTTT
CDR3aa: CASSLDPGVTGELFF

d_gene: NA
j_gene: TRBJ1-1
v_gene: TRBV15
abundance: NA
CDR3nt: TGTGCCACCAGCAGATCAGTGGGCACTGAAGCTTTCTTT
CDR3aa: CATSRSVGTEAFF